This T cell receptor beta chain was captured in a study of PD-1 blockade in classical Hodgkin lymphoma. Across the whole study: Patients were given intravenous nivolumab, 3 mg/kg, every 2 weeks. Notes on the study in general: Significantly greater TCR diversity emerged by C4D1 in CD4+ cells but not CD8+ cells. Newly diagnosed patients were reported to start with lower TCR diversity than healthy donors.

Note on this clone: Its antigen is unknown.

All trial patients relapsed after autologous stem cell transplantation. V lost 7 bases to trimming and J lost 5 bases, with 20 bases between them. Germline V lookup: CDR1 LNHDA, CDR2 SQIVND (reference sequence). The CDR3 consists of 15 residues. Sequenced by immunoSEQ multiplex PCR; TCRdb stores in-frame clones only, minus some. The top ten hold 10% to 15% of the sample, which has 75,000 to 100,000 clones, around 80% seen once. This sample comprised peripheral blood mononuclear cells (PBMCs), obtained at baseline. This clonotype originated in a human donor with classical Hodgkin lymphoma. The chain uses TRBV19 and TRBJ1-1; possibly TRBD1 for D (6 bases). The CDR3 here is CASISFTGLRTEAFF. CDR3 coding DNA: TGTGCCAGTATCTCTTTTACAGGGCTGAGGACTGAAGCTTTCTTT.